The present TCR beta chain was sequenced within a study of T cells expressing NK-cell markers (dated by TCRdb to the early 2020s). At the level of the whole study: TCR beta-chain repertoires were profiled in sorted CD3+CD56+NKG2C+, CD3+CD56+NKG2C- and CD3+CD56-NKG2C+ T-cell subsets from fewer than 10 donors. Among the eight sequenced donors, only one was HCMV-seronegative, while the other seven were HCMV-seropositive. Randomly selected healthy volunteers, three men and five women, were used as the eight sequenced donors. Sequencing of the libraries produced 2 x 150 bp reads on Illumina HiSeq 2000/2500, MiSeq or NextSeq. What the authors observed across the whole study: Whether the expanded NKG2C-expressing T cell clones were specific for HCMV antigens remained unclear. Those dominant clonotypes were again the most abundant among CD3+CD56-NKG2C+ cells in several donors, at about 25-65%. In six or seven donors, the dominant CD3+CD56+NKG2C+ clonotypes ranked among the top 10 CD8+ clonotypes, making up about 1.0-7.5% of CD8+ T cells.

TCRdb shows the sequencer as Illumina HiSeq 2000. TCR beta cDNA libraries were prepared using 5'RACE template switching, which introduced a universal primer site and unique molecular identifiers. cDNA synthesis was primed from the TCR beta constant segment and was followed by two successive PCR amplification steps. The paper's processing steps were these. Reads were demultiplexed and grouped by UMI with MIGEC, and clonotypes were assembled and quantified with MiTCR. Only TCR cDNA sequences supported by at least two reads were kept to exclude erroneous sequences. Downstream repertoire analysis used the tcR package, and clonotypes were matched across fractions by CDR3 nucleotide sequence plus V segment. VDJmatch was used to annotate antigen specificity against VDJdb, with one amino acid substitution allowed in CDR3. Based on TCRdb reprocessing of the reads, there is one entry per CDR3 protein sequence, and DNA is missing. These V and J calls rely on TCRdb rather than the paper's analysis. The table for this sample records more than 90,000 distinct CDR3 sequences. Of the sample, about 18% is held by the ten largest clones.

HCMV-specific IgG was detected in serum with a commercial ELISA kit to determine HCMV serostatus. Ficoll density gradient centrifugation was used to isolate peripheral blood mononuclear cells from blood. Concerning this clonotype: No antigen is known for it.

This TCR was sampled from a woman between 18 and 69 years old in good health. Sequencing input: blood T cells: a sorted CD56 or NKG2C T cell subset, CD4+ or CD8+ T cells, or bulk PBMC T cells (not recorded which).

The CDR3 sequence is CASSSQLAGPYEQYF. The V and J segments used are TRBV6-5 and TRBJ2-7; the D gene TCRdb calls, TRBD2, cannot be checked with no DNA. The CDR3 contains 15 residues, cysteine and phenylalanine counted. No DNA has been recorded. CDR1 and CDR2 are drawn from the germline V gene: MNHEY, SVGAGI.